This record looks at one T cell receptor (beta chain) sequence and its context. This clone was counted only a few times. Its target antigen remains unknown. No quality values exist for individual bases; no much larger clone is one base distant. These data belong to a study of T cells in localized non-small cell lung cancer (dated by TCRdb to 2020 to 2021). Notes on the research overall: T cell repertoires of 236 early-stage NSCLC patients were analyzed, with tumors being compared against uninvolved tumor-adjacent lungs. The cohort was made up of some 240 treatment-naive NSCLC patients whose localized lung tumors had been resected. Of the NSCLC patients, 129 were male and 85 to 110 were female, and the mean age was about 69 years. Overall study results and their limits: Longer overall survival was associated with higher T cell density in blood, whereas shorter survival was associated with higher clonality in adjacent lung. Uninvolved tumor-adjacent lung showed the highest T cell clonality, higher than tumor, which suggests more focused antigenic responses in the uninvolved tumor-adjacent lung. Of the top 100 tumor clones, a median of roughly 57 were detected in paired uninvolved adjacent lung; under 35 were also among that lung's top 100. Multi-region tumor sequencing was not performed, so intratumor heterogeneity could not be excluded. Because the study design was exploratory, TCR variables were selected using unadjusted p-values without false-discovery rate correction.

Measured from the cysteine to the phenylalanine, the CDR3 is 13 residues long. Only CDR3 DNA remains: 39 bases, in frame from the first base. A distance of 8 bases separates the germline ends of V and J, which lose 5 bases and 2 bases respectively. The CDR1 and CDR2 encoded by the germline V gene are SGHNT and YENEEA. At diagnosis, peripheral blood, uninvolved tumor-adjacent lung and tumor were collected and were preserved as a mix of fresh-frozen and FFPE material. Blood samples were analyzed as peripheral blood mononuclear cells for TCR repertoire profiling. TCR beta CDR3 regions were sequenced from DNA using the immunoSEQ Assay. Under the source paper's analysis protocol: To compute T cell density, TCR beta template counts were normalized to usable DNA, which was estimated by amplifying housekeeping genes. Richness was estimated using the preseqR package, with extrapolation to 400,000 templates for PBMC samples and to 120,000 templates for tissue samples. Clonality was taken to be one minus Pielou's evenness. Tissue-enriched TCRs were identified by differential abundance testing using productive amino-acid clonotypes, minimum total count 5 and alpha 0.1. The Jaccard Index and the Morisita Overlap Index were used to quantify repertoire overlap between compartments. GLIPH grouped TCR beta CDR3s together with public tetramer-defined viral CDR3s, and a viral motif had to include at least three viral sequences and also show V-gene enrichment. Here the immuneACCESS table is served through TCRdb, limited to in-frame sequences with V and J called. Missing clones are a known gap in these copies; in checked studies unresolved V genes cover under half, and the rest lacks a known reason. The V and J calls and clone size are taken from that table; D and trimming were inferred from the DNA. Here the sample has some 33,000 clones; roughly nine tenths occur a single time. The ten largest clones capture under 6% of the sample.

The receptor was isolated from a man aged 40-75 years with stage II lung adenocarcinoma. The V and J segments used are TRBV11-3 and TRBJ2-3, with the identity of the D gene unclear. Sample: PBMCs, taken before any cancer treatment. The DNA sequence is TGTGCCAGCAGCCCCGGACCCACAGATACGCAGTATTTT. Its protein reads: CASSPGPTDTQYF.